This passage covers 27 T cell receptor beta chains from one sample sequenced in a study of blood T cell repertoires in COVID-19. Profiling relied on immunoSEQ multiplex PCR, and the TCRdb table lists in-frame clones only, not all of them. The profile covers roughly 460,000 clones, with about 90% appearing a single time and roughly 0.78% taken by the ten largest. Sequencing used peripheral blood. Every receptor here comes from a man between 18 and 35 years old with COVID-19, enrolled during active disease.

J is TRBJ1-6 and V is TRBV11-2, with D maybe TRBD1 (6 bases). The V end was cut by 3 bases, the J end by 6 bases, with 15 bases between. This CDR3 spans 16 amino acids. The germline V gene encodes CDR1 SGHAT and CDR2 FQNNGV. The CDR3 protein is CASSLFQAGANSPLHF. The DNA for the CDR3 is TGTGCCAGCAGCTTGTTCCAGGCGGGGGCTAATTCACCCCTCCACTTT.

The chain recombines TRBV30 with TRBJ2-1, with 8 bases identical to TRBD2. The germline V gene encodes CDR1 GTSNPN and CDR2 SVGIG (reference sequence). The ends lost 1 base at V and 7 bases at J; junction bases unmatched: 9. This CDR3 is 15 amino acids long. The CDR3 region is CAWSGTGGLVNEQFF. The CDR3 nucleotides are TGTGCCTGGAGTGGAACGGGAGGGCTGGTTAATGAGCAGTTCTTC.

This clone showed up just a few times. This sequence joins TRBV19 and TRBJ1-1; D possibly corresponds to TRBD1 (5 bases). CDR3 length: 18 amino acids. Trimming left V 5 bases short and J 4 bases short, with 26 bases between. The germline V gene encodes CDR1 LNHDA and CDR2 SQIVND (reference sequence). The CDR3 here is CASSPPKAQGSLGTEAFF. CDR3 bases: TGTGCCAGTAGTCCGCCTAAAGCCCAGGGATCTCTGGGCACTGAAGCTTTCTTT. Using reference TRBV19 and TRBJ1-1 for the parts outside the CDR3, the full variable domain is DGGITQSPKYLFRKEGQNVTLSCEQNLNHDAMYWYRQDPGQGLRLIYYSQIVNDFQKGDIAEGYSVSREKKESFPLTVTSAQKNPTAFYLCASSPPKAQGSLGTEAFFGQGTRLTVV.

The V and J genes are TRBV19 and TRBJ1-5; possibly TRBD1 for D (5 bases). CDR3 size: 15 residues. V gave up 3 bases and J gave up 4 bases, with 13 bases separating them. Per germline, CDR1 LNHDA and CDR2 SQIVND (reference sequence). CDR3 coding DNA: TGTGCCAGTAGTATTCGGCAGGGAACTAATCAGCCCCAGCATTTT. Translated, it gives CASSIRQGTNQPQHF.

The V and J genes are TRBV7-9 and TRBJ1-6; 8 bases match TRBD1. The germline V gene has CDR1 SEHNR and CDR2 FQNEAQ (reference sequence). V lost 4 bases to trimming and J lost 10 bases; unmatched junction nucleotides: 6. The CDR3 extends over 14 amino acids. In nucleotides, the CDR3 is TGTGCCAGCAGCTCCCGGACAGGGATGTCACCCCTCCACTTT. This encodes CASSSRTGMSPLHF.

The gene calls are TRBV5-4 and TRBJ2-1; 7 bases fit TRBD1. With V trimmed by 4 bases and J by 7 bases, 8 bases remained unmatched. From germline, CDR1 is SGHNT and CDR2 YYREEE (reference sequence). This CDR3 is 14 amino acids long. CDR3 in DNA: TGTGCCAGCAGCCCCGAAGGCAGGGGGAATGAGCAGTTCTTC. It is translated as CASSPEGRGNEQFF.

Worth noting for this clone: Other DNA sequences from this sample encode an identical CDR3 as well. The J gene is TRBJ1-1, the V gene TRBV19, with TRBD1 matching 11 bases. Germline CDR1 is LNHDA and CDR2 is SQIVND (reference sequence). V shed 4 bases, J shed 2 bases, and the junction held 3 bases outside the gene matches. There are 15 residues in the CDR3. In nucleotides, the CDR3 is TGTGCCAGTAGTAGGGGGACAGGGGGAAACACTGAAGCTTTCTTT. This codes for CASSRGTGGNTEAFF.

The gene calls are TRBV6-6 and TRBJ2-7, with 8 bases identical to TRBD1. This CDR3 spans 15 amino acids. CDR1 is MNHNY, CDR2 SVGAGI, per germline (reference sequence). V lost 6 bases and J lost 2; bases outside the gene matches: 9. The DNA for the CDR3 is TGTGCCAGCAGAACTGGGGGGACAGGCACCTACGAGCAGTACTTC. Its protein is CASRTGGTGTYEQYF.

The rearrangement links TRBV14 to TRBJ2-5; TRBD2 might be the D (6 bases). This CDR3 has 17 amino acids. Trimming pared 3 bases from V and 0 bases from J, leaving 17 bases between. In germline, CDR1 is SGHDN, CDR2 FVKESK. CDR3 in amino acids: CASSHGFLTRHQETQYF. CDR3 DNA: TGTGCCAGCAGCCACGGGTTTCTGACTAGGCACCAAGAGACCCAGTACTTC.

CDR3 coding DNA: TGTGCCAGCAGTCGAGACTACGAGCAGTACTTC. Translating gives CASSRDYEQYF. J is TRBJ2-7 and V is TRBV25-1; D gene ambiguous. The CDR3 runs to 11 residues. Germline V gene data show CDR1 as MGHDK and CDR2 as SYGVNS. The germline V and J ends were trimmed by 5 bases and 3 bases, with 5 bases remaining between them.

The gene calls are TRBV2 and TRBJ1-1, with 10 bases identical to TRBD1. Germline CDR1 SNHLY, CDR2 FYNNEI. The CDR3 sequence is 15 residues long. The V segment lost 7 bases and the J segment 5 bases; nucleotides outside the gene matches: 10. In DNA, the CDR3 is TGTGCCAGCAAAGAATTGGACAGGGGGATTACTGAAGCTTTCTTT. It encodes CASKELDRGITEAFF.

This clone is a singleton in its sample. The chain links TRBV29-1 to TRBJ2-1; a possible D gene is TRBD2 (5 bases). V was cut by 1 base and J by 7 bases, with 5 bases left in between. The CDR3 sequence is 11 residues long. Per germline, CDR1 SQVTM and CDR2 ANQGSEA. CDR3 in DNA: TGCAGCGTTGAAGCGGGGAATGAGCAGTTCTTC. Translating gives CSVEAGNEQFF.

The chain uses TRBV10-1 and TRBJ2-3; 8 bases are shared with TRBD2. CDR3 length equals 14 residues. Per germline, CDR1 WNHNN and CDR2 SYGVQD (reference sequence). Trimming took 9 bases from V and 4 from J; bases not matched to a gene: 9. The CDR3: CASTSSGSADTQYF. The CDR3 DNA reads TGCGCCAGTACATCCAGCGGGAGCGCAGATACGCAGTATTTT.

CDR3 sequence (DNA): TGTGCCAGCAGCTTTCGGGACAGGGACACAGATACGCAGTATTTT. Its translation: CASSFRDRDTDTQYF. This chain joins TRBV11-3 and TRBJ2-3, with TRBD1 matching over 9 bases. V dropped 3 bases and J dropped 2; count of bases not matched to a gene: 3. In germline, CDR1 is SGHNT, CDR2 YENEEA. CDR3 length: 15 amino acids.

This clone was observed a single time. The chain joins TRBV9 to TRBJ2-5; possibly TRBD2 for D (5 bases). Germline CDR1 reads SGDLS; CDR2 reads YYNGEE. The V end lost 9 bases, the J end lost 2 bases, and 17 bases lay between the germline ends. This CDR3 has 14 residues. CDR3 loop: CATRRGLIQETQYF. As DNA, the CDR3 is TGTGCCACCAGGCGCGGGTTGATACAAGAGACCCAGTACTTC.

This clone has more than one count but fewer than ten. V and J are TRBV6-5 and TRBJ1-1; no clear D. Trimming pared 3 bases from V and 1 base from J, leaving 9 bases between. Germline V gene lookup returns CDR1 MNHEY and CDR2 SVGAGI. The CDR3 has 14 residues. CDR3 sequence: CASSYMARNTEAFF. The CDR3 DNA is TGTGCCAGCAGTTATATGGCCCGGAACACTGAAGCTTTCTTT.

CDR3 nucleotides: TGTGCCAGCAGACCTGGGCTAGCGGGGGGGAGCGGGACCCAGTACTTC. It encodes CASRPGLAGGSGTQYF. The V gene is TRBV2, the J gene TRBJ2-5; 12 bases line up with TRBD2. Germline values: CDR1 SNHLY, CDR2 FYNNEI. The CDR3 sequence is 16 residues long. V dropped 6 bases and J dropped 7; count of bases not matched to a gene: 12.

The CDR3 loop is CASSQGLDGTQYF. In DNA, the CDR3 is TGCGCCAGCAGCCAAGGGCTAGATGGGACCCAGTACTTC. The rearrangement joins TRBV4-1 to TRBJ2-5; D is undetermined. CDR3 length equals 13 residues. Trimming pared 1 base from V and 7 bases from J, leaving 10 bases between. Looked up from germline, CDR1 is MGHRA and CDR2 is YSYEKL.

This clone was picked up one time. This chain connects TRBV9 to TRBJ2-1; D is uncertain. Germline lookup yields CDR1 SGDLS and CDR2 YYNGEE. The length of the CDR3 is 12 residues. The V and J ends lost 5 bases and 11 bases respectively, with 14 bases between them. The CDR3 nucleotides are TGTGCCAGCAGTGGAGACGGAGATCAGCAGTTCTTC. Translated: CASSGDGDQQFF.

The gene calls are TRBV12-3 or TRBV12-4 and TRBJ1-1, with 8 bases lining up with TRBD1. Trimming cost V 6 bases and J 1 base; bases outside gene matches: 1. CDR3 length equals 13 residues. This CDR3 is CASRTGENTEAFF. The CDR3 DNA reads TGTGCCAGCAGGACAGGGGAGAACACTGAAGCTTTCTTT.

The chain recombines TRBV2 with TRBJ2-5; D possibly corresponds to TRBD2 (6 bases). The V end was cut by 2 bases, the J end by 10 bases, with 17 bases between. The germline V gene encodes CDR1 SNHLY and CDR2 FYNNEI. The CDR3 length is 14 residues. DNA of the CDR3: TGTGCCAGCAGTGAAAGGGGACTGGGCTGGGACCAGTACTTC. As protein: CASSERGLGWDQYF.

The rearrangement links TRBV11-2 to TRBJ2-2, with no clear D. This CDR3 spans 12 amino acids. V lost 2 bases, J lost 7 bases, and 5 bases lay in between. Germline CDR1 is SGHAT and CDR2 is FQNNGV. In DNA form, the CDR3 reads TGTGCCAGCAGCTTACCCTTCGGGGAGCTGTTTTTT. It yields the protein CASSLPFGELFF.

The chain uses TRBV5-4 and TRBJ1-2; possibly TRBD1 for D (6 bases). This CDR3 comprises 12 residues. Germline assignment: CDR1 SGHNT and CDR2 YYREEE (reference sequence). V lost 2 bases to trimming and J lost 8 bases, with 10 bases between them. The CDR3 sequence is CASSFSQGGYTF. The CDR3 DNA is TGTGCCAGCAGCTTTTCACAGGGCGGCTACACCTTC.

This chain uses TRBV10-2 with TRBJ1-6; no clear D. The V end lost 4 bases, the J end lost 14 bases, and 6 bases lay between the germline ends. The germline V gene encodes CDR1 WSHSY and CDR2 SAAADI. The CDR3 is made up of 10 amino acids. The CDR3 DNA reads as TGCGCCAGCAGTGGCAGGACCCTCCACTTT. Amino acids: CASSGRTLHF.

The count of this clone is one. This sequence joins TRBV9 and TRBJ1-2; 10 bases match TRBD1. Germline V gives CDR1 SGDLS, CDR2 YYNGEE. The CDR3 runs 13 residues. V was pared by 4 bases and J by 8 bases, with 5 bases of the junction left unmatched. This CDR3 reads CASSRDRGEGYTF. The DNA of the CDR3 is TGTGCCAGCAGCCGGGACAGGGGCGAGGGCTACACCTTC.

The rearrangement uses TRBV12-3 or TRBV12-4 and TRBJ2-1, with 8 nucleotides matching TRBD2. The CDR3 is 13 amino acids. V shed 0 bases and J 14 bases; nucleotides not matched to a gene: 6. The CDR3 sequence: CASSLAPGLGEFF. CDR3 DNA: TGTGCCAGCAGTTTAGCACCGGGACTAGGGGAGTTCTTC.

J is TRBJ1-5 and V is TRBV2; maybe TRBD1 (5 bases). Germline lookup yields CDR1 SNHLY and CDR2 FYNNEI. The CDR3 covers 14 residues. The V gene lost 6 bases and the J gene lost 0 bases, with 9 bases spanning the gap. DNA for the CDR3: TGTGCCAGCAGCAGACAGTATAGCAATCAGCCCCAGCATTTT. Amino acids: CASSRQYSNQPQHF.